This TCR beta chain was documented in a study of cytomegalovirus exposure and HLA in healthy donors (dated by TCRdb to 2016 to 2017). Context from the whole study: According to an earlier analysis of several hundred of the donors, 150 million to 200 million T cells yielded 117 million unique TCR beta sequences and around 300 Gb of sequence data. Donor age, sex, ethnicity and CMV serostatus were collected together with the repertoire data. HLA typing included class I and class II loci at four-digit resolution. All discovery cohort repertoires had been generated using a single sequencing platform. Typing coverage varied by locus: roughly 629-640 donors for A, B, C, DRB1 and DQB1; more than 500 for DQA1; about 570 for DPA1; under 490 for DPB1. The study aimed to test whether signatures of past pathogen exposure could be identified by cataloging public T cell receptors. The study profiled the T cell repertoires of 500 to 800 subjects by immunosequencing and related them to cytomegalovirus serostatus. To study patterns of TCR occurrence, a later analysis re-analyzed previously published TCR beta repertoires from 500 to 850 donors and added high-resolution HLA genotyping. To decide whether each TCR beta V gene segment behaved as functional or pseudogenic, an earlier analysis of approximately 590 of the donors relied on high-throughput TCR beta sequencing. Among 350 to 400 genotyped donors of the cohort, an average of roughly 240,000 unique TCR beta nucleotide sequences were sequenced per donor, about a sixth of them non-productive. In addition to the first cohort of several hundred subjects, a separate validation cohort of approximately 110 different subjects was used. Among the roughly 400 genotyped donors, around 81% belonged to the genetic ancestry cluster associated with self-reported Caucasian donors. Because of strong linkage in the cohort, five DR-DQ haplotypes were treated as single units for association and clustering. An early release covering 550 to 650 HLA-typed donors comprised roughly 300 gigabases of sequencing data and 85 million or so unique TCR sequences. A later genetic analysis took genome-wide SNP genotypes for about three fifths of the roughly 700 donors and used that subset as a discovery cohort. High-throughput TCR immunosequencing, statistical association of individual TCRs with disease status, and machine learning were combined to predict cytomegalovirus infection status. The later analysis used no new phenotypic data to find candidate immune exposures, relying instead on TCR beta sequences and their occurrence across donors. Summary of the overall study and its limitations: Correlated functional status among segregating V segments might reflect linkage disequilibrium, but an unknown experimental factor could not be ruled out. According to a later analysis, TCR association rates differed among HLA loci, with DRB1 alleles showing the most associated TCRs and HLA-C alleles showing the fewest. A cluster of highly shared sequence variants was judged likely to be a technical artifact of the sequencing pipeline. For the cohort, immune exposure information was limited to CMV serostatus. Because HLA typing was missing for some donors at each locus, association tests included only the typed subset. Roughly uniform sequencing depth across donors was assumed in presence/absence analyses, although this assumption may not hold. Cytomegalovirus status was reported to be diagnosed by the classifier with high specificity and sensitivity in both the original and validation cohorts. The earlier analysis of around 600 of the donors excluded 15 to 20 rarely observed V segments, including chromosome 9 orphons, because counts were too low. A further reported finding was that TCR beta sequences accurately predicted the HLA-A and HLA-B alleles for most subjects in the first cohort. A later genetic analysis associated a missense DCLRE1C variant with V-gene and J-gene trimming of TCR beta chains, and an independent cohort replicated the association. It was suggested by the authors that the approach could potentially be generalized to other disease states and immunological phenotypes. While some public TCRs were present in many individuals, most TCR sequences turned up only very rarely across donors. Only TCR beta chains were sequenced in this cohort, and the absence of alpha or paired-chain data limited detectable features. In a later analysis, HLA-associated TCR beta chains were found to be more clonally expanded and to have lower generation probabilities than equally common non-associated chains. A total of 150 to 200 TCR beta chains were listed by the study as associated with cytomegalovirus. Several of the top co-occurrence clusters appeared to be linked to parvovirus B19, influenza, CMV and Epstein-Barr virus, according to a later analysis. In a later analysis, 16,951 TCR beta sequences were associated with specific HLA alleles at a false discovery rate of 0.05. When HLA alleles, especially DR and DQ, strongly co-occurred, TCR associations were difficult to assign to individual alleles. In vitro tests confirmed that a few of the cytomegalovirus-associated TCR beta chains recognize cytomegalovirus antigens. Some IMGT-functional V segments, including TRBV6-2 and TRBV6-3, could not be distinguished by the 87-base-pair reads and were therefore excluded. Most CMV-associated TCR beta chains appeared to be HLA-restricted in a later analysis, and the HLA associations seemed to be driven largely by CMV exposure. A later genetic analysis reported fewer N-insertions in productive TCRs among donors in an Asian-associated ancestry cluster than the 666-donor mean. In an earlier analysis of fewer than 700 of the donors, most TCR beta V segments appeared in productive rearrangements about 87% or about 30% of the time, broadly matching IMGT annotations.

The cohort comprised 550 to 700 healthy bone marrow donors. Cohort members were all nominally healthy when sampled, although unrecorded immune exposures were likely present. The donor tested CMV seropositive, placing the donor among the 250 to 350 seropositive members of the cohort. Each donor provided a peripheral blood sample, and peripheral blood mononuclear cells were used for TCR beta sequencing. The Qiagen DNeasy Blood Extraction Kit was used to extract genomic DNA from the blood cell samples. Reading the germline V gene (reference sequence) gives CDR1 SEHNR and CDR2 FQNEAQ. Taken from cysteine to phenylalanine, the CDR3 has 16 residues. The only DNA kept is the CDR3, 48 bases in frame from the first base. V ends up 5 bases short and J 4 bases short, with an unmatched junction base count of 10. Remarks on this clone: Its cognate antigen has yet to be identified. No clone much larger than this one lies a single base away; base qualities are absent.

The library was prepared using the immunoSEQ multiplex PCR assay. A mixture of 60 forward primers for TCR Vbeta segments and 13 reverse primers for TCR Jbeta segments was used in the multiplex PCR. The CDR3 region of rearranged TCR beta genes was amplified from genomic DNA with a multiplex PCR assay. On the Illumina HiSeq System, the amplified TCR beta libraries were sequenced as 87-base-pair reads. The source study handled its data this way. A later analysis counted 75 million to 100 million unique TCR beta chains across the 600 to 850 repertoires, and approximately 11 million of these chains were shared by at least two donors. Raw reads were error-corrected and collapsed into unique sequences by a nearest-neighbor algorithm in which closely related sequences were merged to remove PCR and sequencing errors. To assign V, D and J gene segments, CDR3 sequences were aligned to IMGT reference sequences. For a sequence to be retained, a match of at least six nucleotides to both a V gene segment and a J gene segment was required. A rearrangement counted as productive if the CDR3 had no stop codons and remained in frame with V and J, and every other rearrangement counted as non-productive. CDR3 was defined by IMGT convention, running from the second conserved V-encoded cysteine to the conserved J-encoded phenylalanine. The earlier analysis of around 640 of the donors excluded sequences that lacked an unambiguous match to a single V gene segment. An earlier analysis of a few hundred of the donors called V segments functional above 56.7% productive rearrangements and segregating when the between-donor standard deviation exceeded 5%. A statistical classification framework was built to diagnose cytomegalovirus status from the catalog of TCR beta chain sequences. In a later analysis, V and J genes were assigned by comparing TCR nucleotide sequences against IMGT/GENE-DB human TR gene sequences. The TCRdist pipeline was used in a later analysis to assign CDR3 sequences and most-parsimonious VDJ recombination scenarios. In a later analysis, each TCR beta chain was defined by its CDR3 amino acid sequence together with its V-gene family, and reads lacking a unique V-gene family were excluded. To address suspected cross-contamination and a sequencing artifact, a later analysis removed approximately 600 highly shared, low-generation-probability nucleotide sequences. In a later analysis, a clonal expansion index for each public chain was calculated from normalized within-repertoire ranks of inferred template counts. In a later analysis, generation probabilities were computed using a VDJ recombination model fitted to out-of-frame rearrangements, and the results were checked against IGoR. In a later analysis, hypergeometric tests were used to score TCR-TCR, TCR-HLA and TCR-CMV co-occurrence, with a repertoire-size bias correction applied to TCR pairs. False discovery rates were estimated in a later analysis by permuting HLA or CMV assignments 20 times. In a later analysis, co-occurring TCRs were grouped using DBSCAN, and TCRdist sequence similarity was added for clustering within HLA-allele-positive subsets. Repertoires with fewer than 30,000 or more than 120,000 public chains were left out of co-occurrence clustering, as were roughly five repertoires with anomalous nucleotide sharing. The table was pulled from immuneACCESS by TCRdb, which kept in-frame rearrangements only. Such tables lose some clones; where checked, under half of the loss comes from unresolved V genes, and the rest has no known cause. V and J calls plus clone size are reproduced from that table; the DNA served to infer D and trimming. The sample table contains roughly 90,000 clones; only one count was recorded for approximately 80% of them. Around 3.2% of the sample comes from the top ten.

The origin of this receptor is a young man in good health and CMV-seropositive. The sequenced material came from PBMCs. The chain uses TRBV7-9 and TRBJ2-4; 8 of the junction bases match TRBD1. The base sequence is TGTGCCAGCAGCACCGGGACAGGAGGAGCGAAAAACATTCAGTACTTC. Its protein reads: CASSTGTGGAKNIQYF.